A selection of T cell receptor beta chains follows, all from one sample in a study of early T cells in non-severe SARS-CoV-2 infection. MiXCR, applied by TCRdb to the 5' RACE reads, yields one record per CDR3 protein. Counted here are over 80,000 distinct CDR3 sequences, about 12% occurring once; the ten biggest clones make up under 4.5%. The starting material was whole blood, obtained at baseline. The receptors shown here come from an adult who was a healthcare worker with PCR-confirmed SARS-CoV-2 infection or an uninfected control (not recorded which). CDR3s include the opening cysteine and the closing phenylalanine or tryptophan. The D gene is left open where the match is weak. A clone size is listed for some rows: how often the clone was seen (once, few, many), or a class if it is expanded.

- | TRBJ2-1 | - | TRBV6-2/TRBV6-3 | CASGTSYNEQFF | TGTGCCAGCGGGACATCCTACAATGAGCAGTTCTTC
few | TRBJ1-1 | - | TRBV5-1 | CASTIQGPNTEAFF | TGCGCCAGCACCATACAGGGACCGAACACTGAAGCTTTCTTT
- | TRBJ1-5 | - | TRBV27 | CASARSNQPQHF | TGTGCCAGCGCCCGTAGCAATCAGCCCCAGCATTTT
few | TRBJ1-5 | - | TRBV24-1 | CATRPGGSNQPQHF | TGTGCCACCAGGCCCGGGGGGAGCAATCAGCCCCAGCATTTT
few | TRBJ1-2 | - | TRBV7-6 | CASSSGLSYGYTF | TGTGCCAGCAGCTCAGGGCTTTCCTATGGCTACACCTTC
- | TRBJ1-1 | TRBD1 | TRBV12-3/TRBV12-4 | CASSSRGDRGQAFF | TGTGCCAGCAGTTCGAGGGGGGACAGGGGACAAGCTTTCTTT
- | TRBJ2-2 | TRBD1 | TRBV5-1 | CASSDTGAGELFF | TGCGCCAGCAGTGATACAGGGGCCGGGGAGCTGTTTTTT
- | TRBJ1-3 | - | TRBV10-3 | CAIGTGNTIYF | TGTGCCATCGGCACCGGAAACACCATATATTTT
- | TRBJ2-2 | - | TRBV3-1 | CASSQRTGPGELFF | TGTGCCAGCAGCCAACGGACCGGACCCGGGGAGCTGTTTTTT
few | TRBJ2-7 | TRBD1 | TRBV11-2 | CASSLKPGQGTYEQYF | TGTGCCAGCAGCCTTAAGCCGGGACAGGGAACCTACGAGCAGTACTTC
few | TRBJ2-3 | - | TRBV7-9 | CASSVIRETIFTDTQYF | TGTGCCAGCAGCGTGATCCGGGAGACGATTTTCACAGATACGCAGTATTTT
few | TRBJ2-2 | - | TRBV4-2 | CASSQDPSAGELFF | TGTGCCAGCAGCCAAGATCCTAGCGCCGGGGAGCTGTTTTTT
- | TRBJ1-2 | TRBD1 | TRBV27 | CASSSRGHGYTF | TGTGCCAGCAGTTCCAGGGGGCATGGCTACACCTTC
- | TRBJ1-6 | - | TRBV28 | CASSLVGEVSSYNSPLHF | TGTGCCAGCAGTTTAGTAGGCGAGGTTAGCTCCTATAATTCACCCCTCCACTTT
many | TRBJ2-1 | TRBD1 | TRBV7-8 | CASSLRGQGAISSYNEQFF | TGTGCCAGCAGCTTACGGGGACAGGGGGCGATCAGCTCCTACAATGAGCAGTTCTTC
- | TRBJ2-2 | - | TRBV7-2 | CASSSRASNTGELFF | TGTGCCAGCAGCTCCCGGGCCTCGAACACCGGGGAGCTGTTTTTT
few | TRBJ1-2 | - | TRBV2 | CASRDEKYGYTF | TGTGCCAGCAGGGATGAGAAATATGGCTACACCTTC
many | TRBJ2-3 | - | TRBV30 | CAWTGSGTDTQYF | TGTGCCTGGACAGGGAGTGGGACAGATACGCAGTATTTT
few | TRBJ2-2 | TRBD1 | TRBV6-9 | CASSLLVTGTGEDGELFF | TGTGCCAGCAGTTTACTGGTGACCGGGACAGGGGAGGACGGGGAGCTGTTTTTT
few | TRBJ2-2 | - | TRBV25-1 | CASSEQGYTGELFF | TGTGCCAGCAGTGAACAGGGGTACACCGGGGAGCTGTTTTTT
few | TRBJ2-5 | TRBD1 | TRBV6-5 | CASKDRDSGQETQYF | TGTGCCAGCAAGGACCGGGACAGCGGACAAGAGACCCAGTACTTC
- | TRBJ2-7 | TRBD1 | TRBV11-1 | CASSEKQGAYEQYF | TGTGCCAGCAGCGAAAAGCAGGGGGCATACGAGCAGTACTTC
- | TRBJ1-1 | - | TRBV12-3/TRBV12-4 | CASSPIVSEAFF | TGTGCCAGCAGTCCCATAGTTAGTGAAGCTTTCTTT
many | TRBJ1-5 | - | TRBV18 | CASSPMGSSNQPQHF | TGTGCCAGCTCACCAATGGGGTCGAGCAATCAGCCCCAGCATTTT
many | TRBJ2-1 | TRBD2 | TRBV20-1 | CSARDPLRGGLNEQFF | TGCAGTGCTAGAGACCCCCTGCGGGGGGGCCTAAATGAGCAGTTCTTC
- | TRBJ2-3 | - | TRBV10-2 | CASREGATDTQYF | TGCGCCAGCAGGGAGGGAGCCACAGATACGCAGTATTTT
many | TRBJ2-2 | - | TRBV2 | CASSVRGTGELFF | TGTGCCAGCAGTGTGCGTGGCACCGGGGAGCTGTTTTTT
- | TRBJ1-6 | - | TRBV4-1 | CASSQMDGWDSPLHF | TGCGCCAGCAGCCAAATGGACGGGTGGGATTCACCCCTCCACTTT
few | TRBJ1-1 | - | TRBV10-3 | CAISELQGKVNTEAFF | TGTGCCATCAGTGAGCTGCAGGGGAAGGTGAACACTGAAGCTTTCTTT
- | TRBJ2-7 | - | TRBV4-2 | CASSQEWGGPSYEQYF | TGTGCCAGCAGCCAAGAATGGGGGGGGCCTTCCTACGAGCAGTACTTC
- | TRBJ1-1 | - | TRBV20-1 | CSARPRGGGTEAFF | TGCAGTGCTAGGCCCCGCGGAGGGGGGACTGAAGCTTTCTTT
once | TRBJ2-7 | - | TRBV11-2 | CASSHYEQYF | TGTGCCAGCAGCCACTACGAGCAGTACTTC
- | TRBJ2-2 | - | TRBV18 | CASSPEFGGGNTGELFF | TGTGCCAGCTCCCCAGAGTTTGGAGGGGGCAACACCGGGGAGCTGTTTTTT
- | TRBJ2-5 | - | TRBV5-6 | CASSSNPRGPETQYF | TGTGCCAGCAGTTCCAACCCGAGAGGCCCCGAGACCCAGTACTTC
- | TRBJ1-1 | - | TRBV18 | CASSRTGLPEAFF | TGTGCCAGCTCACGTACAGGGCTCCCTGAAGCTTTCTTT
- | TRBJ2-7 | TRBD2 | TRBV15 | CATSRDLAGVKQYF | TGTGCCACCAGCAGAGATCTCGCGGGAGTAAAGCAGTACTTC
- | TRBJ2-1 | TRBD1 | TRBV12-3/TRBV12-4 | CASSRDDRGNEQFF | TGTGCCAGCAGTCGAGATGACAGGGGGAATGAGCAGTTCTTC
few | TRBJ1-2 | - | TRBV29-1 | CSVDQAGYTF | TGCAGCGTTGATCAGGCTGGCTACACCTTC
- | TRBJ2-3 | - | TRBV12-3/TRBV12-4 | CASSLRSTDTQYF | TGTGCCAGCAGTCTTAGGAGCACAGATACGCAGTATTTT
few | TRBJ1-3 | - | TRBV18 | CASSPSRAGNTIYF | TGTGCCAGCTCACCAAGCAGGGCTGGAAACACCATATATTTT
- | TRBJ2-5 | TRBD2 | TRBV20-1 | CSTRDEASGQETQYF | TGCAGTACTAGAGATGAGGCTAGCGGACAAGAGACCCAGTACTTC
few | TRBJ2-1 | - | TRBV3-1 | CASSHRLGSSYNEQFF | TGTGCCAGCAGCCACCGCCTCGGGTCCAGTTACAATGAGCAGTTCTTC
- | TRBJ2-6 | - | TRBV21-1 | CASSKAVGQGANVLTF | -
- | TRBJ2-5 | TRBD2 | TRBV13 | CASSARLAGRHQETQYF | TGTGCCAGCAGCGCCCGACTAGCGGGCCGACACCAAGAGACCCAGTACTTC
- | TRBJ1-1 | - | TRBV5-1 | CASSLSGPSYTEAFF | TGCGCCAGCAGCTTATCAGGGCCCTCGTACACTGAAGCTTTCTTT
- | TRBJ1-2 | - | TRBV6-1 | CASSGQQGREGDTF | TGTGCCAGCAGTGGACAACAGGGAAGAGAGGGCGACACCTTC
- | TRBJ2-7 | TRBD1 | TRBV19 | CASTARDRVDEQYF | TGTGCCAGTACCGCCCGGGACAGGGTCGACGAGCAGTACTTC
few | TRBJ1-2 | - | TRBV6-5 | CASSSRARYSNYGYTF | TGTGCCAGCAGTTCCAGGGCCAGGTATTCTAACTATGGCTACACCTTC
many | TRBJ2-1 | - | TRBV5-1 | CASSLAGGQIYNEQFF | TGCGCCAGCAGCTTGGCCGGGGGACAGATTTACAATGAGCAGTTCTTC
few | TRBJ1-6 | - | TRBV18 | CASSPSLGLSGLNSPLHF | TGTGCCAGCTCACCAAGCCTAGGACTAAGCGGGCTTAATTCACCCCTCCACTTT
many | TRBJ2-7 | - | TRBV20-1 | CSARGGGGWSYEQYF | TGCAGTGCTAGAGGAGGAGGGGGGTGGTCCTACGAGCAGTACTTC
- | TRBJ1-1 | - | TRBV6-6 | CASTPDGRVNTEAFF | TGTGCCAGCACTCCCGACGGACGGGTGAACACTGAAGCTTTCTTT
many | TRBJ1-5 | TRBD1 | TRBV20-1 | CSARTDRGTSNQPQHF | TGCAGTGCTAGAACAGACAGGGGAACGAGCAATCAGCCCCAGCATTTT
few | TRBJ1-6 | - | TRBV6-2/TRBV6-3 | CASSRIGGRYNSPLHF | TGTGCCAGCTCTCGGATAGGGGGTCGATATAATTCACCCCTCCACTTT
many | TRBJ2-7 | - | TRBV25-1 | CASSEGPGRYF | TGTGCCAGCAGTGAGGGTCCGGGTCGGTACTTC
few | TRBJ1-4 | TRBD1 | TRBV28 | CASSFPGQAGLFF | TGTGCCAGCAGTTTTCCTGGACAGGCGGGACTGTTTTTT